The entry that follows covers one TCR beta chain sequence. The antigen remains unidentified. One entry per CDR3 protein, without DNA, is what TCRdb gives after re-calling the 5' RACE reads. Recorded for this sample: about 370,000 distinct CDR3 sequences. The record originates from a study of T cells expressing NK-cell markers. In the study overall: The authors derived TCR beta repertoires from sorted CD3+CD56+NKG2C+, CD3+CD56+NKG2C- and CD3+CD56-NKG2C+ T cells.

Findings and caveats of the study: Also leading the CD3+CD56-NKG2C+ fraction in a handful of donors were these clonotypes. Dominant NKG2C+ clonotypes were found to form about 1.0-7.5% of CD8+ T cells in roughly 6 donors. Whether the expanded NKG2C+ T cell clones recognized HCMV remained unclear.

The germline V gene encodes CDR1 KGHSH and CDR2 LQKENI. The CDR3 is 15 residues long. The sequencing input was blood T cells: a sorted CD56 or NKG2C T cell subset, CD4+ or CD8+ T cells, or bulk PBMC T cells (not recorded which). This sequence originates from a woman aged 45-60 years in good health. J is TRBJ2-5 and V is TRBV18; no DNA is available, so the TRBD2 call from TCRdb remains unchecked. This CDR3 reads CASSLAGTSGETQYF.